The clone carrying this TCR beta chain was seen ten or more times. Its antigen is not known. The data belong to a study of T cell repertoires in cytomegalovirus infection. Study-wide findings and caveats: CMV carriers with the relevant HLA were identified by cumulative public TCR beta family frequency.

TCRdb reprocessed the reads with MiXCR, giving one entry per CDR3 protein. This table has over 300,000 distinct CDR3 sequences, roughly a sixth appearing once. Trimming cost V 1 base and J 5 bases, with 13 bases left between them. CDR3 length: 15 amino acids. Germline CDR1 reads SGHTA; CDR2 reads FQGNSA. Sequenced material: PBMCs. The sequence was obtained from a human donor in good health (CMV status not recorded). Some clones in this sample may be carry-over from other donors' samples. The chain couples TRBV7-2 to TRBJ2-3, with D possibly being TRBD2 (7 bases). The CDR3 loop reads CASSLGPGGLDTQYF. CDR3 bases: TGTGCCAGCAGCTTAGGCCCCGGGGGGCTAGATACGCAGTATTTT. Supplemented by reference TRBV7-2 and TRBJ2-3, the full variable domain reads GAGVSQSPSNKVTEKGKDVELRCDPISGHTALYWYRQSLGQGLEFLIYFQGNSAPDKSGLPSDRFSAERTGGSVSTLTIQRTQQEDSAVYLCASSLGPGGLDTQYFGPGTRLTVL.